The present T cell receptor beta chain was sequenced within a study of OX40 agonist ivuxolimab in advanced cancers. General study findings and limits: The mean number of expanded clones was higher in CD8+ T cells than in CD4+.

V lost 0 bases and J lost 5, with 17 bases in between. Germline CDR1 SGHNT, CDR2 YYREEE (reference sequence). The CDR3 totals 16 residues. The repertoire was sequenced with immunoSEQ multiplex PCR; TCRdb's copy has only in-frame clones and lacks some. This repertoire shows about 80,000 clones, about nine tenths found once; its top ten account for about 1.8%. In the case of this clone: The antigen is unknown.

The sequenced sample was CD4+ or CD8+ T cells sorted from blood, obtained in a trial of the OX40 agonist ivuxolimab. The TCR originated in an adult with an advanced solid tumor such as melanoma, head and neck, liver or kidney cancer. The chain is built from TRBV5-4 and TRBJ2-5; perhaps TRBD2 as D (6 bases). CDR3 sequence: CASSLGEVDNGETQYF. CDR3 DNA: TGTGCCAGCAGCTTGGGGGAGGTCGATAACGGGGAGACCCAGTACTTC.